These 8 T cell receptor beta chains share one sample of origin, sequenced in a study of T cells in Graves' hyperthyroidism and ophthalmopathy. RNA transcripts gave rise to amplified TCR beta CDR3 regions. The HTBI primer set drove a first-round RT-PCR of the TCR CDR3. One entry per CDR3 protein results from TCRdb running MiXCR on the multiplex PCR reads. The sample has about 500,000 distinct CDR3 sequences; about 46% are singletons. The specimen sequenced was peripheral blood or thyroid tissue (not recorded which). The receptors shown here come from an adult woman with Graves' disease, either hyperthyroidism or ophthalmopathy (not recorded which).

The table lists this clonotype with many counts. The chain employs TRBV29-1 and TRBJ2-7; the D is unclear. Germline assignment: CDR1 SQVTM and CDR2 ANQGSEA. CDR3 length: 11 residues. The germline V and J ends were trimmed by 5 bases and 4 bases, with 9 bases remaining between them. The CDR3 reads CSVTGAYEQYF. CDR3 bases: TGCAGCGTTACGGGCGCTTACGAGCAGTACTTC.

The chain combines TRBV7-9 with TRBJ1-3; 9 positions agree with TRBD1. CDR1 is SEHNR and CDR2 is FQNEAQ in the germline V gene (reference sequence). The V gene end was trimmed by 2 bases and the J gene end by 3 bases; junction bases not matched to a gene: 5. This CDR3 region has 16 residues. Written as DNA, the CDR3 is TGTGCCAGCAGCTTATCGCCGGGACAGGGTGGAAACACCATATATTTT. This sequence encodes CASSLSPGQGGNTIYF.

With respect to this clonotype: This could be a read error, since a much larger clone is one nucleotide away. The chain employs TRBV7-2 and TRBJ2-7; TRBD2 aligns across 10 bases. There are 15 residues in the CDR3. CDR1 SGHTA and CDR2 FQGNSA come from the germline V gene. V trimming: 6 bases; J trimming: 4 bases; junction bases outside the gene matches: 9. CDR3: CASRHALAGSYEQYF. CDR3 DNA: TGTGCCAGCAGGCACGCACTAGCGGGGAGTTACGAGCAGTACTTC.

The V call is TRBV15, the J call TRBJ1-3, with D uncertain. Germline CDR1 reads LNHNV; CDR2 reads YYDKDF (reference sequence). The CDR3 sequence is 15 residues long. V dropped 3 bases and J dropped 0 bases, with 9 bases sitting between them. The CDR3 spells CATSSVLNSGNTIYF. The CDR3 coding sequence is TGTGCCACCAGCAGCGTGCTGAACTCTGGAAACACCATATATTTT.

This clonotype has more than one count but fewer than ten. The gene calls are TRBV10-2 and TRBJ1-4, with a tentative D call TRBD1 (6 bases). Trimming shortened V by 4 bases and J by 8 bases, and 11 bases separated the two germline ends. The germline V gene has CDR1 WSHSY and CDR2 SAAADI. The CDR3 has 13 residues. CDR3 DNA sequence: TGCGCCAGCAGTGCCCGGGACAAGGAAAAACTGTTTTTT. Translating gives CASSARDKEKLFF.

About this clonotype itself: A read error may explain this, as a much larger clone is one base away. Because the CDR3's place on the DNA is in doubt, the DNA is left out and the CDR3 is given as listed by TCRdb. The V and J genes are TRBV20-1 and TRBJ2-7; the D call of TRBD2 is as the table states it, not checked on the DNA. The CDR3 totals 14 residues, both ends included. The germline V gene encodes CDR1 DFQATT and CDR2 SNEGSKA (reference sequence). CDR3 residues: CSARVGSGAYEQCF.

The chain uses TRBV29-1 and TRBJ2-7; weak D call: TRBD2 (6 bases). The CDR3 runs 15 residues. Germline V gene sequence: CDR1 SQVTM, CDR2 ANQGSEA. With 2 bases removed from V and 4 bases from J, the gap between germline ends came to 18 bases. CDR3: CSVEKLGGTVYEQYF. The CDR3, as DNA: TGCAGCGTTGAAAAACTCGGGGGAACAGTGTACGAGCAGTACTTC.

The chain is built from TRBV7-9 and TRBJ2-7, with D perhaps matching TRBD1 or TRBD2 (5 bases each). V was pared by 4 bases and J by 2 bases, with 15 bases between. The V gene's germline CDR1 is SEHNR and CDR2 FQNEAQ (reference sequence). The CDR3 length is 15 residues. The CDR3 DNA sequence: TGTGCCAGCAGCTCCTGGGGGTACCCAACCTACGAGCAGTACTTC. Its translation is CASSSWGYPTYEQYF.